The text below deals with one T cell receptor (beta chain). Its target is not known. This sample stems from a study of post-analysis software for immune sequencing data. Across the whole study: Included among the disease courses, which were recorded for the cohort, were relapsing-remitting, secondary progressive and progressive-relapsing multiple sclerosis. Study conclusions and caveats: TRBV5-6, TRBV5-1 and TRBV20-1 belonged to a set of about five TRBV segments that were more frequent in patients than controls.

Incorporated into the TCR beta cDNA libraries were unique molecular identifiers, which served to reduce PCR and sequencing biases. MiXCR was run by TCRdb on the PCR reads, yielding one entry per CDR3 protein. The sample shows approximately 660,000 distinct CDR3 sequences, over 45% of them seen only once. J lost 0 bases, V lost 5 bases, and 4 bases had no gene match. The CDR3 sequence is 14 residues long. Looked up from germline, CDR1 is SGHTA and CDR2 is FQGTGA. The material sequenced was blood. This receptor was obtained from a girl aged 2 to 10 with multiple sclerosis. The rearrangement joins TRBV7-3 to TRBJ2-7; 7 bases match TRBD1. The CDR3 DNA follows: TGTGCCAGCAGCGAAGACAGGGACTCCTACGAGCAGTACTTC. Protein sequence: CASSEDRDSYEQYF.